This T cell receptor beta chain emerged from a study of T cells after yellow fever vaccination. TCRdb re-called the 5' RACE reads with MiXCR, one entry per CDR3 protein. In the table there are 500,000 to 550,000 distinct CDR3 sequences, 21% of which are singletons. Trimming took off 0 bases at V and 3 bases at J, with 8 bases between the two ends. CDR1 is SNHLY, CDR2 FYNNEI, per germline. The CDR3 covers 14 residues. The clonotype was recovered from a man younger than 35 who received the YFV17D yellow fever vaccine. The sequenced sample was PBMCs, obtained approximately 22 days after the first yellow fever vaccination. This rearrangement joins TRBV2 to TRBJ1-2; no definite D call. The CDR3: CASSEALGYYGYTF. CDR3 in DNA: TGTGCCAGCAGTGAAGCGCTGGGATACTATGGCTACACCTTC.